The clone carrying this T cell receptor beta chain was observed a single time. Its matching antigen is unknown. These data originate in a study of T cells in Graves' hyperthyroidism and ophthalmopathy. Study in general: Peripheral blood was secured at the point of initial diagnosis, before any treatment. Study results and limitations: The authors' 13 V-J model separated ophthalmopathy from stable hyperthyroidism.

Newly diagnosed patients aged 18 to 65 had hyperthyroidism of under 2 months' duration. The authors took PBMCs from about 9.5 ml fresh peripheral blood. Amplified TCR beta CDR3 regions derived from RNA transcripts. The HTBI primer set was used in a first-round RT-PCR of the TCR CDR3. TCRdb recomputed calls from the multiplex PCR reads with MiXCR, one row per CDR3 protein. The sample includes hundreds of thousands of distinct CDR3 sequences, 30% to 40% of them seen just once. Germline CDR1 and CDR2: SQVTM and ANQGSEA. The CDR3 sequence is 12 residues long. Unmatched junction bases numbered 12, after V lost 7 bases and J lost 11 bases.

J is TRBJ1-1 and V is TRBV29-1; 8 positions match TRBD1. Sequenced sample: blood. This TCR was sampled from a woman between 35 and 50 years old with Graves' hyperthyroidism. CDR3 loop: CSGWDQGASAFF. The CDR3 DNA reads as TGCAGCGGTTGGGACCAGGGGGCGTCGGCTTTCTTT.